Listed below are T cell receptor beta chains from one sample, sequenced in a study of molecular identifiers for immune sequencing clone quantification. TCRdb called the PCR reads again in MiXCR, with one record for every CDR3 protein. The data hold about 640,000 distinct CDR3 sequences, with less than 20% observed a single time. Input material: naive CD8+ T cells from blood, with Jurkat cell RNA spiked in. These receptors all stem from a human donor in good health. Some libraries in this study had Jurkat cell RNA spiked in. Each CDR3 is given with its conserved first and last residue. The order of the fields is CDR3 length, D gene, J gene, clone size, V gene, CDR3 protein, CDR3 DNA. The D gene is left open where the match is weak. Where a row states a size, it is once, few, many or the class of an expanded clone; other rows omit it.

13,.,TRBJ1-2,.,TRBV6-6,CASCYSRQYGYTF,TGTGCCAGCTGTTACTCAAGACAGTATGGCTACACCTTC
18,.,TRBJ2-3,many,TRBV7-2,CASSHTALIAEITDTQYF,TGTGCCAGCAGCCACACGGCATTAATAGCGGAGATCACAGATACGCAGTATTTT
14,.,TRBJ2-7,.,TRBV4-1,CASSVPGSTYEQYF,TGCGCCAGCAGCGTTCCCGGGAGCACCTACGAGCAGTACTTC
18,TRBD1,TRBJ2-2,many,TRBV6-2/TRBV6-3,CASRVGQGNTTNTGELFF,TGTGCCAGCAGAGTCGGACAGGGTAACACGACGAACACCGGGGAGCTGTTTTTT
14,TRBD2,TRBJ2-1,few,TRBV19,CASSIGREGPEQFF,TGTGCCAGTAGTATTGGCAGGGAGGGGCCTGAGCAGTTCTTC
18,.,TRBJ2-2,many,TRBV15,CATSSLTESALNTGELFF,TGTGCCACCAGCAGCCTGACTGAGTCCGCGCTAAACACCGGGGAGCTGTTTTTT
13,.,TRBJ2-7,.,TRBV7-7,CASSGSDTGEQYF,TGTGCCAGCAGCGGCAGTGACACAGGGGAGCAGTACTTC
15,.,TRBJ1-1,.,TRBV16,CASSQSGALNTEAFF,TGTGCCAGCAGCCAATCGGGGGCCTTGAACACTGAAGCTTTCTTT
14,.,TRBJ2-7,many,TRBV6-2/TRBV6-3,CASSYPGIAYEQYF,TGTGCCAGCAGTTATCCGGGTATCGCCTACGAGCAGTACTTC
16,.,TRBJ2-2,few,TRBV6-5,CASSTSDRSNTGELFF,TGTGCCAGCAGTACCTCAGACAGGTCGAACACCGGGGAGCTGTTTTTT
15,.,TRBJ2-3,many,TRBV12-3/TRBV12-4,CASTRHLTSTDTQYF,TGTGCCAGTACGAGACACCTAACTAGCACAGATACGCAGTATTTT
14,.,TRBJ1-1,.,TRBV3-1,CASSQDRGETGAFF,TGTGCCAGCAGCCAAGATCGGGGGGAAACTGGAGCTTTCTTT
16,TRBD1,TRBJ1-1,few,TRBV4-1,CASSQGPGQMNTEAFF,TGCGCCAGCAGCCAAGGACCGGGACAGATGAACACTGAAGCTTTCTTT
15,.,TRBJ2-4,many,TRBV6-1,CASSYSRGSKNIQYF,TGTGCCAGCAGTTACAGTCGAGGTAGCAAAAACATTCAGTACTTC
15,TRBD1,TRBJ2-2,many,TRBV11-1,CASSWGQENTGELFF,TGTGCCAGCAGCTGGGGACAGGAAAACACCGGGGAGCTGTTTTTT
13,.,TRBJ2-5,many,TRBV12-5,CASGLDGQETQYF,TGTGCTAGTGGTTTGGATGGACAAGAGACCCAGTACTTC
15,.,TRBJ1-1,many,TRBV11-2,CASSLEGQGYTEAFF,TGTGCCAGCAGCTTAGAAGGGCAGGGATACACTGAAGCTTTCTTT
15,.,TRBJ2-1,few,TRBV6-5,CASSPVLGLGNEQFF,TGTGCCAGCAGTCCGGTACTAGGGCTCGGGAATGAGCAGTTCTTC
14,.,TRBJ1-4,many,TRBV30,CAWSVPREPEKLFF,TGTGCCTGGAGTGTCCCCCGGGAACCTGAAAAACTGTTTTTT
14,.,TRBJ2-2,.,TRBV7-9,CASSPLGGIGELFF,TGTGCCAGCAGCCCACTAGGGGGTATCGGGGAGCTGTTTTTT
14,TRBD2,TRBJ2-1,many,TRBV7-6,CASSLSSGNNEQFF,TGTGCCAGCAGCTTATCTAGCGGGAACAATGAGCAGTTCTTC
14,.,TRBJ2-3,many,TRBV6-1,CASSDVMGTDTQYF,TGTGCCAGCAGTGATGTAATGGGCACAGATACGCAGTATTTT
15,.,TRBJ2-3,few,TRBV9,CASSTGGRGTDTRYF,TGTGCCAGCAGCACCGGGGGGCGGGGGACAGATACGCGGTATTTT
17,.,TRBJ2-5,few,TRBV12-3/TRBV12-4,CASSSGTTDKVQETQYF,TGTGCCAGCAGTTCAGGAACGACGGACAAAGTCCAAGAGACCCAGTACTTC
14,TRBD1,TRBJ2-1,many,TRBV15,CATSFGTGGNEQFF,TGTGCCACCAGCTTCGGGACAGGGGGCAATGAGCAGTTCTTC
13,.,TRBJ1-1,many,TRBV7-9,CASSLRDNTEAFF,TGTGCCAGCAGTTTAAGGGACAACACTGAAGCTTTCTTT
15,.,TRBJ2-7,.,TRBV6-5,CASSYSTTGGDEQYF,TGTGCCAGCAGTTACTCTACGACAGGAGGCGACGAGCAGTACTTC
13,.,TRBJ2-2,.,TRBV20-1,CSVTGTNTGELFF,TGCAGTGTCACCGGAACGAACACCGGGGAGCTGTTTTTT